Presented here are 10 T cell receptor beta chains from one specimen sequenced in a study of T cell responses to AZD1222 COVID-19 vaccine. Sequenced by immunoSEQ multiplex PCR; TCRdb stores in-frame clones only, minus some. Of about 83,000 clones in the sample, 80% to 90% were seen once. Sequencing used peripheral blood, obtained 28 days after the second AZD1222 dose. These receptors came from an adult who received the AZD1222 COVID-19 vaccine.

This rearrangement joins TRBV6-5 to TRBJ1-1; TRBD1 is a possible D gene (5 bases). Per the germline V gene, CDR1 is MNHEY and CDR2 is SVGAGI. CDR3 size: 14 residues. V lost 3 bases, J lost 7 bases, and 15 bases lay in between. In nucleotides, the CDR3 is TGTGCCAGCAGTTATATAGGGTACCAGGGTGAAGCTTTCTTT. This translates into CASSYIGYQGEAFF.

The V call is TRBV6-5, the J call TRBJ1-4; 7 bases fit TRBD1. Looked up from germline, CDR1 is MNHEY and CDR2 is SVGAGI. V lost 6 bases and J lost 2; bases outside the gene matches: 3. This CDR3 spans 14 amino acids. The CDR3 bases are TGTGCCAGCAGATCACAGGGGACTAATGAAAAACTGTTTTTT. Residues: CASRSQGTNEKLFF.

This clone showed up just once. J is TRBJ2-1 and V is TRBV19; D unresolved. CDR3 size: 13 residues. V lost 4 bases to trimming and J lost 0 bases, with 4 bases between them. Germline V gene lookup returns CDR1 LNHDA and CDR2 SQIVND (reference sequence). CDR3 sequence (DNA): TGTGCCAGTAGTACCCGCTCCTACAATGAGCAGTTCTTC. This gives the protein CASSTRSYNEQFF.

The J gene is TRBJ2-3, the V gene TRBV30, with TRBD2 matching 11 bases. In germline, CDR1 is GTSNPN, CDR2 SVGIG (reference sequence). The CDR3 is 15 amino acids. Losses at the gene ends were 2 bases for V and 6 bases for J; bases not matched to a gene: 7. CDR3 sequence (DNA): TGTGCCTGGAGTTTTAGCGGGGGGGCACTCGATACGCAGTATTTT. Translation: CAWSFSGGALDTQYF.

The V and J genes are TRBV19 and TRBJ1-1; weak D call: TRBD1 (6 bases). CDR3 length: 13 amino acids. The V and J ends lost 0 bases and 4 bases respectively, with 6 bases between them. Germline V lookup: CDR1 LNHDA, CDR2 SQIVND (reference sequence). The CDR3 DNA sequence: TGTGCCAGTAGTATAGACAGGGGCACTGAAGCTTTCTTT. The encoded protein is CASSIDRGTEAFF.

This rearrangement joins TRBV19 to TRBJ2-1, with a tentative D call TRBD2 (5 bases). V lost 5 bases and J 2 bases, leaving 13 bases between the germline ends. The germline V gene encodes CDR1 LNHDA and CDR2 SQIVND (reference sequence). The CDR3 is made up of 15 amino acids. CDR3 nucleotide sequence: TGTGCCAGTAGTGGTGGCGGGCGTGCCTACAATGAGCAGTTCTTC. This sequence encodes CASSGGGRAYNEQFF.

Regarding this clone: One junction end disagrees with the germline gene, perhaps due to a read error. The chain couples TRBV6-2 or TRBV6-3 to TRBJ1-3, with TRBD1 as a possible D gene (5 bases). This CDR3 has 11 residues. Germline lookup yields CDR1 MNHEY and CDR2 SVGEGT. CDR3 DNA: TGTGTCAGCAGCCCTGGGGCGACCATATATTTT. Protein sequence: CVSSPGATIYF.

The genes are TRBV3-1 (or the pseudogene TRBV3-2) and TRBJ1-3; no firm D call. CDR1 LGHDT and CDR2 YNNKEL come from the germline V gene (reference sequence). Trimming stripped 0 bases from V and 2 bases from J, with 5 bases between. This CDR3 has 14 residues. The CDR3 loop is CASSQDRAGNTIYF. CDR3 bases: TGTGCCAGCAGCCAAGACAGAGCTGGAAACACCATATATTTT.

The V call is TRBV24-1, the J call TRBJ2-1; D gene unclear. The CDR3 contains 12 residues. V lost 2 bases, J lost 2 bases, and 0 bases lay in between. Germline CDR1 KGHDR, CDR2 SFDVKD. The CDR3 loop reads CATSDSYNEQFF. The CDR3 DNA reads as TGTGCCACCAGTGATTCCTACAATGAGCAGTTCTTC.

This clone has only a few counts. The chain combines TRBV28 with TRBJ1-2, with TRBD1 matching over 10 bases. The CDR3 contains 14 residues. The germline V gene encodes CDR1 MDHEN and CDR2 SYDVKM. The V segment lost 3 bases and the J segment 3 bases; nucleotides outside the gene matches: 1. Written as DNA, the CDR3 is TGTGCCAGCAGTTTCGGGACAGGGGACTATGGCTACACCTTC. Its translation is CASSFGTGDYGYTF.